This T cell receptor beta chain was profiled in a study of response to subunit inactivated influenza vaccine. Study-level results: The authors suggested that few new T cells are recruited per seasonal influenza vaccination.

TCRdb ran MiXCR on the RT-PCR reads and lists one entry per CDR3 protein. The table shows more than 700,000 distinct CDR3 sequences, with around 20% occurring only once. Notes on this clonotype: The target antigen is unknown.

V was shortened by 6 bases and J by 3 bases, with 14 bases between the two germline ends. The CDR3 spans 14 residues. The chain joins TRBV12-3 or TRBV12-4 to TRBJ1-1; D possibly corresponds to TRBD1 (5 bases). The clonotype originates from a man aged 50 to 60 who received an inactivated influenza vaccine. Here the sequenced sample was PBMCs from blood, taken about 5 days after vaccination. The CDR3 region is CASSRDRFDTEAFF. The CDR3 DNA is TGTGCCAGCAGCCGGGACCGTTTTGACACTGAAGCTTTCTTT.